These T cell receptor beta chains were read from a single sample in a study of PD-1 blockade in classical Hodgkin lymphoma. Here immunoSEQ multiplex PCR was the method, and the copy in TCRdb shows in-frame clones only, minus some. The sample carries about 52,000 clones, 86% recorded once. The sequenced sample was peripheral blood mononuclear cells (PBMCs), obtained before the fourth cycle of nivolumab. These receptors were obtained from a human donor with classical Hodgkin lymphoma. The CDR3 runs from the conserved cysteine through the conserved F or W.

v_call cdr3_aa
TRBV5-4 CASSSPRLGNYYEQYF
TRBV10-3 CATKQGANYGYTF
TRBV7-9 CASSVNEKLFF
TRBV5-4 CASSSGTTATNEKLFF
TRBV29-1 CSVEWVGGNTIYF
TRBV6-1 CASSLDRGSNEQFF
TRBV5-4 CASRKDPAPSEQYF
TRBV29-1 CSAGSGANEQFF
TRBV21-1 CASSPRSSGKSNEQFF
TRBV15 CATSRGGTNTEAFF
TRBV5-1 CASSLAGGPGDTQYF
TRBV18 CASSPPAETQYF
TRBV7-2 CASSGGAFNEKLFF
TRBV7-9 CASSLAVSSRSYEQYF
TRBV20-1 CSASPIETQYF
TRBV30 CAWRTTREPSGANVLTF
TRBV27 CASGGIGFTDTQYF
TRBV19 CASSRDTYGYTF
TRBV7-9 CASSLDRGRGNYGYTF
TRBV2 CASSLSGGARDNEQFF
TRBV27 CATSDGDSRSYEQYF
TRBV2 CASSELSGMNTEAFF
TRBV28 CASRPGRVNEKLFF
TRBV6-1 CASGLAKNIQYF
TRBV5-4 CASSLAGGPAKNIQYF
TRBV10-2 CASSDSSGSYEQYF
TRBV19 CASSIGGRASSYEQYF
TRBV7-6 CASNSRAGGNNEQFF
TRBV9 CASSRSAVAGSLTDTQYF
TRBV7-6 CASSLGPGTGMSNQPQHF
TRBV9 CASSVRGTGNTGELFF
TRBV14 CASSQDSPYNSPLHF
TRBV5-1 CASSLENTDTQYF
TRBV6-6 CASSYGQLPDTQYF
TRBV14 CASSASSNYGYTF
TRBV27 CASRFSGTSGRAAYEQYF